This T cell receptor (beta chain) comes out of a study of neoadjuvant nivolumab and ipilimumab in lung cancer. Study-wide results and caveats: Resected-tumor TCR richness correlated positively with pretherapy blood richness. Only a small number of samples underwent TCR sequencing.

Of note for this clone: The antigen is not known.

Here immunoSEQ multiplex PCR was the method, and the copy in TCRdb shows in-frame clones only, minus some. This table has under 50,000 clones, roughly 90% appearing once. V was pared by 5 bases and J by 6 bases, with 18 bases between. Per germline, CDR1 GTSNPN and CDR2 SVGIG (reference sequence). The CDR3 sequence is 14 residues long. The receptor was derived from an adult with non-small cell lung cancer. Some clones in this sample may be carry-over from other donors' samples. Sample: blood, taken before neoadjuvant nivolumab, alone or with ipilimumab. The gene calls are TRBV30 and TRBJ2-3; D is ambiguous. The CDR3 bases are TGTGCCTGGGGACCCGGTCTTTTAGGGGATACGCAGTATTTT. Residues: CAWGPGLLGDTQYF.